This T cell receptor beta chain is drawn from a study of T cell responses to AZD1222 COVID-19 vaccine. General observations from the study: Possibly, clonal diversity was underestimated; donors were largely white British and included more females. Repertoire collection took place solely once the T cell response had peaked. Regions left unmutated in variants are reportedly the target of nearly half of spike-specific TCRs. At study baseline, merely roughly 6 AZD1222 recipients were seropositive.

For this clone: Its specificity is not known.

The germline V gene has CDR1 SGHTA and CDR2 FQGNSA. V lost 4 bases, J lost 0 bases, and 12 bases lay in between. This CDR3 is 15 amino acids long. Repertoires were generated with immunoSEQ multiplex PCR, while TCRdb's copy carries only in-frame clones and drops some. The repertoire has some 80,000 clones, 88% of them found once; the top ten carry over 8%. This receptor was obtained from an adult who received the MenACWY meningococcal vaccine as a control. The chain has TRBV7-2 and TRBJ1-2; no clear D. Sequenced here: peripheral blood, sampled 28 days after the second dose of the MenACWY control vaccine. The CDR3 sequence: CASSSGFFTNYGYTF. CDR3 nucleotide sequence: TGTGCCAGCAGCTCTGGCTTCTTTACTAACTATGGCTACACCTTC. Combining the CDR3 with reference TRBV7-2 and TRBJ1-2 gives the whole variable domain GAGVSQSPSNKVTEKGKDVELRCDPISGHTALYWYRQSLGQGLEFLIYFQGNSAPDKSGLPSDRFSAERTGGSVSTLTIQRTQQEDSAVYLCASSSGFFTNYGYTFGSGTRLTVV.